This TCR beta chain was captured in a study of cytomegalovirus exposure and HLA in healthy donors. Regarding the study as a whole: Published work reported that the classifier diagnosed cytomegalovirus status with high specificity and sensitivity.

Remarks on this clone: Its target is unknown.

This table comes from immunoSEQ multiplex PCR, and its TCRdb copy is limited to in-frame clones, with some not included. The sample consists of 150,000 to 200,000 clones, 70% to 90% of them appearing once. V was pared by 4 bases and J by 3 bases, with 9 bases of the junction left unmatched. Germline CDR1 reads LGHNA; CDR2 reads YNFKEQ. The CDR3 is made up of 16 amino acids. The sequence came from a man under 40 in good health and CMV-seropositive. The sequenced sample was PBMCs. This rearrangement joins TRBV4-2 to TRBJ2-5; 9 positions agree with TRBD2. The CDR3 DNA follows: TGTGCCAGCAGCCCCCGGGGCGGGGGGGCAGAAGAGACCCAGTACTTC. Protein: CASSPRGGGAEETQYF.